This entry concerns a single T cell receptor (beta chain). The antigen this receptor binds is unknown. Base qualities are missing; no much larger clone stands one base away. This sample is part of a study of blood T cell repertoires in COVID-19 (TCRdb year 2020). About the full investigation: The collaborator samples originated in the United States, Italy and Spain and spanned the acute and convalescent phases of COVID-19. The prospective study material was composed of cDNA or gDNA derived from T cells, B-cell-depleted T cells, or PBMCs. Subjects who had been exposed to COVID-19, were actively infected with it, or had recovered from it provided the deeply sampled blood TCRbeta repertoires that made up the dataset. The repertoires were released in a freely available public database meant as a resource for research on the immune response to SARS-CoV-2. The samples were drawn from the first 160 participants of the ongoing ImmuneRACE study and from about 1,200 subjects provided by 6 global collaborators. A de-identified subject ID, COVID-19 status, age in years and sex were almost always included in the sample metadata. Where HLA class I and class II types were available, the types were taken from metadata supplied by the sample provider, not from assay-based typing.

Another Seattle source contributed samples from volunteer blood donors who had recovered from COVID-19. Each collaborating institution followed its own protocols to collect whole blood in K2EDTA tubes. For TCRbeta analysis, collaborator samples were shipped as frozen whole blood, as isolated PBMCs, or as DNA extracted from either sample type. The immunoSEQ Assay, a bias-controlled multiplex PCR, was used to amplify TCRbeta CDR3 regions from genomic DNA. In the source study's methods: The number of nucleated cells in each sample was estimated from the amplification of reference gene primers within the assay. To quantify the absolute abundance of each unique TCRbeta CDR3 rearrangement, sequence reads were collapsed and filtered. For each sample, productive Simpson clonality was calculated as the square root of Simpson's diversity index over productive rearrangements. TCRdb obtained this table from immuneACCESS and retained in-frame rearrangements with V and J assigned. These tables miss some clones; where compared with another copy, unresolved V genes account for less than half of the shortfall, and the remainder is unexplained. D and trimming come from the DNA, and the V and J calls and clone size come from that table. In all, the sample holds more than 250,000 clones, and more than 75% of those were seen once. The ten largest clones capture around 2.1% of the sample.

Broad study findings and their caveats: The amount of clinical and demographic metadata varied by source and participant and was provided uncurated.

Via the germline V gene, CDR1 is SQVTM and CDR2 ANQGSEA. Here V drops 6 bases and J drops 3 bases, and the junction holds 7 bases not matched to any gene. The CDR3 covers 14 residues, taking in both the cysteine and the phenylalanine. The kept DNA is CDR3 alone, 42 bases in frame from the first base. Sequenced input: peripheral blood. The V and J segments used are TRBV29-1 and TRBJ1-5; TRBD1 matches 8 bases in the middle. The receptor comes from a woman aged 25-40 years who had recovered from COVID-19. CDR3 loop: CSVSPGGLNQPQHF. The nucleotide sequence reads TGCAGCGTCAGCCCAGGGGGCCTCAATCAGCCCCAGCATTTT.